One and the same sample provided the 8 T cell receptor beta chains below, sequenced in a study of graft-versus-host responses after intestinal transplantation. Data came from immunoSEQ multiplex PCR; TCRdb stores just in-frame clones and leaves some out. In the table there are 15,000 or so clones, roughly 93% of which are singletons. Material: PBMCs, obtained about 1,000 days after intestinal transplantation. The origin of the receptors is a human patient who received an intestinal transplant, so some T cells may come from the graft donor.

This clone has a single count. This sequence joins TRBV7-9 and TRBJ2-7; D is perhaps TRBD2 (7 bases). The CDR3 length is 15 residues. Trimming pared 1 base from V and 2 bases from J, leaving 12 bases between. Looked up from germline, CDR1 is SEHNR and CDR2 is FQNEAQ (reference sequence). The DNA of the CDR3 is TGTGCCAGCAGCTTAGAGGGGGGGTCCACCTACGAGCAGTACTTC. Its protein is CASSLEGGSTYEQYF.

The chain has TRBV7-2 and TRBJ1-2; the D gene is possibly TRBD1 (5 bases). This CDR3 has 14 amino acids. From germline, CDR1 is SGHTA and CDR2 FQGNSA. V lost 6 bases to trimming and J lost 4 bases, with 15 bases between them. In nucleotides, the CDR3 is TGTGCCAGCAGTTCCCAGGGCGTTAGCTATGGCTACACCTTC. Translation: CASSSQGVSYGYTF.

This chain links TRBV7-8 with TRBJ1-1; 7 nucleotides agree with TRBD1. Germline CDR1 SGHVS, CDR2 FQNEAQ. J lost 5 bases, V lost 4 bases, and 7 bases had no gene match. This CDR3 is 14 amino acids long. CDR3 coding DNA: TGTGCCAGCAGCTCCCAGGGGGTCGGAACTGAAGCTTTCTTT. It translates to CASSSQGVGTEAFF.

The chain combines TRBV16 with TRBJ1-5, with D tentatively TRBD1 (5 bases). This CDR3 has 16 residues. V was trimmed by 1 base and J by 1 base, leaving 11 bases between them. Germline lookup yields CDR1 KGHSY and CDR2 FQNENV. CDR3 protein: CASSQYETVSNQPQHF. The CDR3 nucleotides read TGTGCCAGCAGCCAATACGAGACAGTCAGCAATCAGCCCCAGCATTTT.

This chain connects TRBV19 to TRBJ2-6; TRBD1 might be the D (6 bases). CDR1 and CDR2 from the germline V gene are LNHDA and SQIVND (reference sequence). The CDR3 has 18 residues. The V end lost 5 bases, the J end lost 5 bases, and 22 bases lay between the germline ends. The CDR3 region is CASSPWGTNQSRANVLTF. In DNA, the CDR3 is TGTGCCAGTAGTCCGTGGGGGACAAATCAAAGTCGGGCCAACGTCCTGACTTTC.

This clone was seen a single time. The chain has TRBV2 and TRBJ2-7; a weak D match, TRBD2 (6 bases). CDR1 is SNHLY and CDR2 is FYNNEI in the germline V gene. Trimming removed 1 base from V and 6 bases from J, with 10 bases in between. This CDR3 is built from 13 residues. This chain's CDR3 is CASSEGGGREQYF. In nucleotides, the CDR3 is TGTGCCAGCAGTGAAGGGGGAGGTCGCGAGCAGTACTTC.

The chain employs TRBV9 and TRBJ2-3; D unclear. The CDR3 has 14 residues. Germline CDR1 is SGDLS and CDR2 is YYNGEE. Trimming took 0 bases from V and 6 from J, leaving 11 bases between them. This CDR3 reads CASSVESLRDTQYF. The CDR3 DNA follows: TGTGCCAGCAGCGTAGAATCGCTTCGGGATACGCAGTATTTT.

This clone has just a few counts. The chain couples TRBV6-5 to TRBJ1-3; D uncertain. V lost 0 bases and J lost 0, with 9 bases in between. From germline, CDR1 is MNHEY and CDR2 SVGAGI. This CDR3 comprises 16 residues. CDR3 region: CASSYSAGSSGNTIYF. The CDR3 nucleotides read TGTGCCAGCAGTTACTCGGCGGGGAGCTCTGGAAACACCATATATTTT.